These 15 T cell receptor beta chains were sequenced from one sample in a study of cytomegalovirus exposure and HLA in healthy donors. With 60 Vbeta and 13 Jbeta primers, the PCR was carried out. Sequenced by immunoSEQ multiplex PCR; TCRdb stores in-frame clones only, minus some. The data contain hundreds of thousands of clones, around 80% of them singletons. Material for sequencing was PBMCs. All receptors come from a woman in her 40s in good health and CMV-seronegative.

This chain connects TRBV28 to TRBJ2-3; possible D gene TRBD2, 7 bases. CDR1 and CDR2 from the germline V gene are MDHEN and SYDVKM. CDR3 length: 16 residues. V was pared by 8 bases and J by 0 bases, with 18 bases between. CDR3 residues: CASSGGGAGSTDTQYF. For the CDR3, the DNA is TGTGCCAGCTCCGGTGGGGGGGCCGGGAGCACAGATACGCAGTATTTT.

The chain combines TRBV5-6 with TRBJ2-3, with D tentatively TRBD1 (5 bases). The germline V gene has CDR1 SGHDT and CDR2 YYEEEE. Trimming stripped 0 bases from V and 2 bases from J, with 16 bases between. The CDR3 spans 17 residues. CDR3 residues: CASSLASGRTPTDTQYF. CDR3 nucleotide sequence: TGTGCCAGCAGCTTGGCGAGTGGAAGGACACCCACAGATACGCAGTATTTT.

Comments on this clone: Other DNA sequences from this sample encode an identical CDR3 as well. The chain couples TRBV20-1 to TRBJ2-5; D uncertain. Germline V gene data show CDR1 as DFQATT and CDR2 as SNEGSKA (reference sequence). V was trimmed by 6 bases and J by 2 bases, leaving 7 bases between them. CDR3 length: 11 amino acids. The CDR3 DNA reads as TGCAGTGCCCGTATTCAAGAGACCCAGTACTTC. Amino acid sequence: CSARIQETQYF.

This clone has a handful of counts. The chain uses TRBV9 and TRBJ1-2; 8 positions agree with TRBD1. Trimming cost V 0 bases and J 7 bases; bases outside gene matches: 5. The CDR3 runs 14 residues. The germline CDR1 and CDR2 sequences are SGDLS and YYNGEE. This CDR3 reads CASSVAGTGFGYTF. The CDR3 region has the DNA TGTGCCAGCAGCGTAGCTGGGACAGGATTTGGCTACACCTTC.

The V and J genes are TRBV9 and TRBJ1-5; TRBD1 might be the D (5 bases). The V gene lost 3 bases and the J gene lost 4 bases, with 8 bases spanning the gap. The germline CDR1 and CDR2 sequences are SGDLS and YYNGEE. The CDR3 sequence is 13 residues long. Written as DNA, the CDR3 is TGTGCCAGCAGCGAACAGGAAAATCAGCCCCAGCATTTT. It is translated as CASSEQENQPQHF.

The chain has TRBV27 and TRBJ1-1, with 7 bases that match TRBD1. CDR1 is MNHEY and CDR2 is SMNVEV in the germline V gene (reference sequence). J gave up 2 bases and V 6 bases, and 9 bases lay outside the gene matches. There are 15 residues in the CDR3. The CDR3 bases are TGTGCCAGCAGCCCTAAACAGGGGAGTAACACTGAAGCTTTCTTT. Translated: CASSPKQGSNTEAFF.

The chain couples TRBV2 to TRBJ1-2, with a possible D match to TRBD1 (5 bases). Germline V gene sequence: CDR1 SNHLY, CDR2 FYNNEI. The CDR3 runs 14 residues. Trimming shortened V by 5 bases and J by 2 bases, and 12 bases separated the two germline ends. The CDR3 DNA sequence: TGTGCCAGCAGTCGGGAGGGGACGAACTATGGCTACACCTTC. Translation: CASSREGTNYGYTF.

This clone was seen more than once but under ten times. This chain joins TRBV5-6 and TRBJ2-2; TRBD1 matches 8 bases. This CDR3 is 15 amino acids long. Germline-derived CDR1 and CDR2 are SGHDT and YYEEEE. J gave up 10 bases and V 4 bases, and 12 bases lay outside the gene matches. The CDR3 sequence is CASSRTGRGDLELFF. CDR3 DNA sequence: TGTGCCAGCAGCCGGACAGGGCGTGGGGACCTGGAGCTGTTTTTT.

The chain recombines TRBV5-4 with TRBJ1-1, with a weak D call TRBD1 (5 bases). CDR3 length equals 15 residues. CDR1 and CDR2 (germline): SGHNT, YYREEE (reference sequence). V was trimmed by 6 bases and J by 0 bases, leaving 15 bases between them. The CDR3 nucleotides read TGTGCCAGCAACAACCATCAGGGCCTGAACACTGAAGCTTTCTTT. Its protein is CASNNHQGLNTEAFF.

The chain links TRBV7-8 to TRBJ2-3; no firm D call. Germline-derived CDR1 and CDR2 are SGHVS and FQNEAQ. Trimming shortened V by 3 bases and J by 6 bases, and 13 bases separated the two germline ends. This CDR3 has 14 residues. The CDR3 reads CASSFPPEWDTQYF. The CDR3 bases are TGTGCCAGCAGCTTTCCCCCAGAATGGGATACGCAGTATTTT.

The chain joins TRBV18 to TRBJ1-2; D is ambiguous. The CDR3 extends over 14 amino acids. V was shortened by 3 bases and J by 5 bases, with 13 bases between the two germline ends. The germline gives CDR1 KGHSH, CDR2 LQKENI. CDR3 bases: TGTGCCAGCTCACCTCAACAGAGACGGTATGGCTACACCTTC. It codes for CASSPQQRRYGYTF.

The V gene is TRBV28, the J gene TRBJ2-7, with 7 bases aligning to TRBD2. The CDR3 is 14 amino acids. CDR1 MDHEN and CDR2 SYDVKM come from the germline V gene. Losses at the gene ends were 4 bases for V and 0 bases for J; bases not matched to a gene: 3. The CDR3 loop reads CASSSSGASYEQYF. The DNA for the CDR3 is TGTGCCAGCAGTTCAAGCGGGGCCTCCTACGAGCAGTACTTC.

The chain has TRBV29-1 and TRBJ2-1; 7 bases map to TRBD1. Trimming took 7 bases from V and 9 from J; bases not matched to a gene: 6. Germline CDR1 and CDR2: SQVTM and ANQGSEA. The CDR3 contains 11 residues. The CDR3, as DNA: TGCAGCGGGTCAAACAGGGGTGAGCAGTTCTTC. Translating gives CSGSNRGEQFF.

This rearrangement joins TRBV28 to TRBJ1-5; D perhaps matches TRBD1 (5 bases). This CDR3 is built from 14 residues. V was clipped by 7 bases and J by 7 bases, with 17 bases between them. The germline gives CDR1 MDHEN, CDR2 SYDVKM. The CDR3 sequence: CASTLGGKGQPQHF. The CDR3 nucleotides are TGTGCCAGCACCCTGGGGGGAAAGGGACAGCCCCAGCATTTT.

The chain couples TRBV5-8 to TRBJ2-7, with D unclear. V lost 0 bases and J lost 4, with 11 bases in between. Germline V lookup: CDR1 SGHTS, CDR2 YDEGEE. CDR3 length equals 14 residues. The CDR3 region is CASSLVTTGYEQYF. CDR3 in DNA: TGTGCCAGCAGCTTGGTCACGACGGGTTACGAGCAGTACTTC.